These 26 T cell receptor beta chains share one sample of origin, sequenced in a study of T cell changes during pregnancy in multiple sclerosis. This table comes from immunoSEQ multiplex PCR, and its TCRdb copy is limited to in-frame clones, with some not included. The sample consists of roughly 85,000 clones, roughly 90% of them appearing once. This specimen was peripheral blood, taken in the first trimester of pregnancy. All receptors derive from a female donor with multiple sclerosis, enrolled in a pregnancy study.

The chain recombines TRBV28 with TRBJ2-1, with D uncertain. The CDR3 contains 11 residues. Germline lookup yields CDR1 MDHEN and CDR2 SYDVKM. The ends were cut back, 7 bases at V and 4 bases at J, with 5 bases in the middle. This CDR3 is CASTLYNEQFF. DNA of the CDR3: TGTGCCAGCACTCTGTACAATGAGCAGTTCTTC.

This clone has a handful of counts. The gene calls are TRBV6-1 and TRBJ2-7; 7 bases match TRBD2. With 10 bases clipped from V and 1 base from J, the junction kept 13 bases outside the gene matches. CDR3 length equals 15 residues. Looked up from germline, CDR1 is MNHNS and CDR2 is SASEGT. The CDR3 nucleotides read TGTGCCACCGCCCCTGGTGGTAGCGGGTCCTACGAGCAGTACTTC. This encodes CATAPGGSGSYEQYF.

The chain is built from TRBV5-8 and TRBJ1-4; 7 nucleotides line up with TRBD1. Germline V lookup: CDR1 SGHTS, CDR2 YDEGEE. V trimming: 4 bases; J trimming: 2 bases; junction bases outside the gene matches: 5. This CDR3 is 15 amino acids long. This CDR3 reads CASSRQGVTNEKLFF. The DNA of the CDR3 is TGTGCCAGCAGCCGACAGGGAGTGACTAATGAAAAACTGTTTTTT.

The chain is built from TRBV28 and TRBJ1-1; 7 bases map to TRBD1. The V gene end was trimmed by 2 bases and the J gene end by 1 base; junction bases not matched to a gene: 4. The CDR3 has 15 residues. Germline lookup yields CDR1 MDHEN and CDR2 SYDVKM. The CDR3 DNA is TGTGCCAGCAGTTTACCCACAGGGGCGAACACTGAAGCTTTCTTT. This translates into CASSLPTGANTEAFF. Filled out from reference TRBV28 and TRBJ1-1, the complete variable domain reads DVKVTQSSRYLVKRTGEKVFLECVQDMDHENMFWYRQDPGLGLRLIYFSYDVKMKEKGDIPEGYSVSREKKERFSLILESASTNQTSMYLCASSLPTGANTEAFFGQGTRLTVV.

The CDR3 is CASSQDRRIYGYTF. As DNA, the CDR3 is TGTGCCAGCAGCCAGGACAGGAGGATTTATGGCTACACCTTC. V and J are TRBV7-2 and TRBJ1-2; 7 bases are shared with TRBD1. CDR1 and CDR2 (germline): SGHTA, FQGNSA. The CDR3 runs to 14 residues. V lost 5 bases and J lost 5; bases outside the gene matches: 8.

The V and J genes are TRBV30 and TRBJ1-2; TRBD1 agrees at 8 bases. CDR1 GTSNPN and CDR2 SVGIG come from the germline V gene (reference sequence). V trimming: 5 bases; J trimming: 4 bases; junction bases outside the gene matches: 18. The length of the CDR3 is 17 residues. The DNA for the CDR3 is TGTGCCTGGCGAGGCACCGGGACAGGTTCTTTGGTCTATGGCTACACCTTC. It yields the protein CAWRGTGTGSLVYGYTF.

The chain is built from TRBV7-3 and TRBJ2-2; D gene unclear. Germline CDR1 and CDR2: SGHTA and FQGTGA. CDR3 length equals 15 residues. V dropped 1 base and J dropped 1 base, with 7 bases sitting between them. Here the CDR3 DNA reads TGTGCCAGCAGCTTAATTGCAGGGAACACCGGGGAGCTGTTTTTT. It is translated as CASSLIAGNTGELFF. The whole variable domain, remainder taken from reference TRBV7-3 and TRBJ2-2, is GAGVSQTPSNKVTEKGKYVELRCDPISGHTALYWYRQSLGQGPEFLIYFQGTGAADDSGLPNDRFFAVRPEGSVSTLKIQRTERGDSAVYLCASSLIAGNTGELFFGEGSRLTVL.

In DNA form, the CDR3 reads TGTGCCAGCAGTTTGCTCCGGACTAGCGGGATCACAGATACGCAGTATTTT. Translated, it gives CASSLLRTSGITDTQYF. The chain uses TRBV27 and TRBJ2-3; 12 bases fit TRBD2. V gave up 3 bases and J gave up 2 bases; unmatched junction bases: 6. The CDR3 is made up of 17 amino acids. Per germline, CDR1 MNHEY and CDR2 SMNVEV (reference sequence).

The chain recombines TRBV6-1 with TRBJ2-7; 12 bases are shared with TRBD1. Germline CDR1 reads MNHNS; CDR2 reads SASEGT. J gave up 4 bases and V 7 bases, and 5 bases lay outside the gene matches. The CDR3 extends over 14 amino acids. DNA of the CDR3: TGTGCCAGCACTGGGGGACAGGGGGCTTACGAGCAGTACTTC. It is translated as CASTGGQGAYEQYF.

The CDR3 loop reads CASSSRAHYGYTF. CDR3 sequence (DNA): TGCGCCAGCAGCTCCAGGGCTCACTATGGCTACACCTTC. The rearrangement joins TRBV5-1 to TRBJ1-2; maybe TRBD1 (5 bases). Germline V gives CDR1 SGHRS, CDR2 YFSETQ. Trimming removed 3 bases at V and 3 bases at J, with 9 bases between. The CDR3 loop spans 13 amino acids.

This rearrangement joins TRBV11-2 to TRBJ2-2; 9 positions agree with TRBD1. Germline CDR1 and CDR2: SGHAT and FQNNGV. This CDR3 region has 15 residues. V dropped 4 bases and J dropped 0; count of bases not matched to a gene: 0. CDR3: CASSWDRANTGELFF. DNA of the CDR3: TGTGCCAGCAGCTGGGACAGGGCGAACACCGGGGAGCTGTTTTTT.

The CDR3 DNA sequence: TGTGCCAGCAGCGTAGACCCCACAATCCCGAGCGGGAGAGGGGCCAAAAACATTCAGTACTTC. Encoded protein: CASSVDPTIPSGRGAKNIQYF. This chain links TRBV9 with TRBJ2-4, with 8 nucleotides matching TRBD2. Losses at the gene ends were 0 bases for V and 1 base for J; bases not matched to a gene: 18. Germline CDR1 reads SGDLS; CDR2 reads YYNGEE. The CDR3 loop spans 21 amino acids.

The J gene is TRBJ2-1, the V gene TRBV2, with 11 bases aligning to TRBD2. The CDR3 extends over 16 amino acids. V lost 2 bases to trimming and J lost 3 bases; unmatched junction nucleotides: 3. Germline loops: CDR1 SNHLY, CDR2 FYNNEI. The CDR3: CASSETSGRVYNEQFF. The CDR3 nucleotides read TGTGCCAGCAGTGAAACTAGCGGGAGAGTCTACAATGAGCAGTTCTTC.

CDR3 DNA sequence: TGTGCCAGCAGTTTGGCGGGAGGGGGGTACGAGCAGTACTTC. This translates into CASSLAGGGYEQYF. This chain connects TRBV28 to TRBJ2-7; 9 nucleotides line up with TRBD2. This CDR3 contains 14 residues. The junction had 4 bases not matched to a gene; V was cut back by 3 bases and J by 4 bases. Per germline, CDR1 MDHEN and CDR2 SYDVKM.

V is TRBV2 and J is TRBJ1-4; TRBD1 matches 7 bases. The germline CDR1 and CDR2 sequences are SNHLY and FYNNEI. CDR3 length equals 13 residues. The junction had 5 bases not matched to a gene; V was cut back by 5 bases and J by 8 bases. CDR3 DNA: TGTGCCAGCAGTAAGAGGGGGCGGGAAAAACTGTTTTTT. Amino acid sequence: CASSKRGREKLFF.

The CDR3 DNA follows: TGTGCCACCGCGTCGGCGTGGGGGCCTCGTGTCACCGGGGAGCTGTTTTTT. The encoded protein is CATASAWGPRVTGELFF. The rearrangement joins TRBV19 to TRBJ2-2; the D gene is possibly TRBD1 (6 bases). From germline, CDR1 is LNHDA and CDR2 SQIVND (reference sequence). Trimming shortened V by 10 bases and J by 4 bases, and 25 bases separated the two germline ends. The CDR3 runs 17 residues.

The V call is TRBV2, the J call TRBJ1-1, with 8 bases matching TRBD1. The ends lost 4 bases at V and 5 bases at J; junction bases unmatched: 6. The CDR3 is 14 amino acids. Germline V gives CDR1 SNHLY, CDR2 FYNNEI. CDR3 in amino acids: CASSAGGRTTEAFF. Written as DNA, the CDR3 is TGTGCCAGCAGTGCAGGGGGCCGGACAACTGAAGCTTTCTTT.

J is TRBJ2-1 and V is TRBV7-2; TRBD2 matches at 14 bases. Germline CDR1 is SGHTA and CDR2 is FQGNSA. After removal of 1 base from V and 6 bases from J, the junction contained 8 bases not matched to a gene. There are 18 residues in the CDR3. In nucleotides, the CDR3 is TGTGCCAGCAGCTTAGGACTAGCGGGGGGGCGATACGGCAATGAGCAGTTCTTC. The encoded protein is CASSLGLAGGRYGNEQFF.

V and J are TRBV4-1 and TRBJ2-1; D is perhaps TRBD1 (6 bases). Trimming removed 0 bases from V and 10 bases from J, with 7 bases in between. This CDR3 spans 12 amino acids. Germline values: CDR1 MGHRA, CDR2 YSYEKL. The CDR3 nucleotides read TGCGCCAGCAGCCAAGAGGGACAAGAGCAGTTCTTC. Protein sequence: CASSQEGQEQFF.

V and J are TRBV7-2 and TRBJ1-5; the D gene is possibly TRBD1 (6 bases). Germline V gives CDR1 SGHTA, CDR2 FQGNSA. This CDR3 comprises 14 residues. The V and J ends lost 5 bases and 3 bases respectively, with 11 bases between them. The CDR3, as DNA: TGTGCCAGCAGCGGGACACTGTCCAATCAGCCCCAGCATTTT. Protein: CASSGTLSNQPQHF.

This chain joins TRBV6-5 and TRBJ2-2, with 8 bases matching TRBD1. Germline CDR1 is MNHEY and CDR2 is SVGAGI. V trimming: 7 bases; J trimming: 6 bases; junction bases outside the gene matches: 7. The CDR3 is 14 amino acids. CDR3 nucleotides: TGTGCCAGCAAAATCCGGACAGGGCCCGGGGAGCTGTTTTTT. Its translation is CASKIRTGPGELFF.

This clone was seen a few times. The V and J genes are TRBV28 and TRBJ1-2; 9 nucleotides align to TRBD1. J gave up 6 bases and V 8 bases, and 13 bases lay outside the gene matches. CDR1 is MDHEN, CDR2 SYDVKM, per germline. The CDR3 contains 15 residues. The CDR3 DNA sequence: TGTGCCAGCGGGGAAACAGGGGGCTTTACAGATGGCTACACCTTC. It translates to CASGETGGFTDGYTF.

The V call is TRBV9, the J call TRBJ2-6; no clear D. Germline CDR1 reads SGDLS; CDR2 reads YYNGEE. Trimming left V 1 base short and J 1 base short, with 3 bases between. The CDR3 is made up of 14 amino acids. The CDR3 reads CASSVLSGANVLTF. DNA of the CDR3: TGTGCCAGCAGCGTACTATCTGGGGCCAACGTCCTGACTTTC.

The chain's CDR3 is CASSKDNYEQYF. The DNA of the CDR3 is TGTGCCAGCAGCAAGGACAACTACGAGCAGTACTTC. The chain is built from TRBV21-1 and TRBJ2-7; the D call TRBD1 from the table was never checked on the DNA. TRBV21-1 is marked as a pseudogene. This CDR3 has 12 residues.

The rearrangement joins TRBV19 to TRBJ1-2, with D perhaps TRBD1 (6 bases). CDR3 size: 12 residues. Germline CDR1 and CDR2: LNHDA and SQIVND (reference sequence). The V end was cut by 5 bases, the J end by 5 bases, with 9 bases between. This chain's CDR3 is CASSPTGYGYTF. The CDR3 DNA reads TGTGCCAGTAGTCCTACAGGGTATGGCTACACCTTC.

The chain links TRBV5-1 to TRBJ2-5; 7 nucleotides agree with TRBD1. The CDR3 runs 15 residues. Trimming at V came to 4 bases and at J to 2 bases, leaving 8 bases not matched to a gene. CDR1 SGHRS and CDR2 YFSETQ come from the germline V gene. CDR3 in DNA: TGCGCCAGCAGCCCCGGGACAGCAGAACAAGAGACCCAGTACTTC. Its protein product is CASSPGTAEQETQYF. Full variable domain (outside the CDR3, taken from reference TRBV5-1 and TRBJ2-5): KAGVTQTPRYLIKTRGQQVTLSCSPISGHRSVSWYQQTPGQGLQFLFEYFSETQRNKGNFPGRFSGRQFSNSRSEMNVSTLELGDSALYLCASSPGTAEQETQYFGPGTRLLVL.